A single TCR beta chain is shown here with its context. The antigen is undetermined. The data were taken from a study of vaccination and CD4 T cells after COVID-19. The wider study: Cultures acting as controls obtained a CEFX pool, an HIV-1 Nef pool, or no peptide.

Treatment of the sample: roughly 10-day PBMC culture with coronavirus spike peptide pools or control peptides (ViraFEST assay). This CDR3 is built from 14 residues. The V gene's germline CDR1 is SEHNR and CDR2 FQNEAQ (reference sequence). Trimming pared 5 bases from V and 4 bases from J, leaving 9 bases between. Sequence data for DNA of cultured CD4+ T cells were generated by the Oncomine TCR Beta short-read assay. TCRdb itself ran the PCR reads through MiXCR, one entry per CDR3 protein. The repertoire has almost 20,000 distinct CDR3 sequences, just under 55% of them found once; the top ten carry approximately 9.2%.

The rearrangement links TRBV7-9 to TRBJ1-6, with D possibly matching TRBD1 (6 bases). The sequencing sample was made of CD4+ T cells from blood, cultured in vitro. The sequence was obtained from a human donor who had recovered from COVID-19. The CDR3 DNA reads TGTGCCAGCAGCCAACAGGGTTATAATTCACCCCTCCACTTT. It encodes CASSQQGYNSPLHF.